These T cell receptor beta chains were read from a single sample in a study of blood T cell repertoires in COVID-19. The assay was immunoSEQ multiplex PCR, and TCRdb's table has in-frame clones only and misses some. Among more than 110,000 clones listed, approximately 80% were seen once. The sequenced sample consisted of peripheral blood. All receptors derive from an elderly woman with active or convalescent COVID-19. Each CDR3 is given with its conserved first and last residue. Each record gives: D gene, clone size, J gene, V gene, CDR3 protein. D genes are given only for firm matches. Clone size is not always given. Where it is, it says once, few, many or a class for expanded clones.

D gene: TRBD1; clone size: NA; J gene: TRBJ1-1; V gene: TRBV10-3; CDR3 protein: CAIRVQGPEAFF
D gene: TRBD2; clone size: NA; J gene: TRBJ2-1; V gene: TRBV15; CDR3 protein: CATSPTSATYNEQFF
D gene: TRBD2; clone size: NA; J gene: TRBJ2-1; V gene: TRBV19; CDR3 protein: CASSRLERGGLYEQFF
D gene: TRBD1; clone size: NA; J gene: TRBJ1-3; V gene: TRBV9; CDR3 protein: CASSVSGQDSGNTIYF
D gene: NA; clone size: NA; J gene: TRBJ2-5; V gene: TRBV5-6; CDR3 protein: CASRMRAGKETQYF
D gene: NA; clone size: NA; J gene: TRBJ2-5; V gene: TRBV2; CDR3 protein: CASTREEQETQYF
D gene: NA; clone size: few; J gene: TRBJ2-2; V gene: TRBV5-1; CDR3 protein: CASSLGHSNTGELFF
D gene: TRBD1; clone size: NA; J gene: TRBJ1-1; V gene: TRBV6-5; CDR3 protein: CASEGQALDAFF
D gene: NA; clone size: NA; J gene: TRBJ2-7; V gene: TRBV15; CDR3 protein: CATSDRTYGEQYF
D gene: NA; clone size: NA; J gene: TRBJ2-1; V gene: TRBV6-5; CDR3 protein: CASRPGTSKDNEQFF
D gene: NA; clone size: few; J gene: TRBJ2-7; V gene: TRBV6-5; CDR3 protein: CASSKQPYEQYF